Sequencing of this TCR beta chain was carried out in a study of regulatory T cells in long-lasting Graves disease. In its sample, this clonotype was seen many times. The CDR3 sequence is 15 residues long. V dropped 4 bases and J dropped 5; count of bases not matched to a gene: 9. The germline CDR1 and CDR2 sequences are SQVTM and ANQGSEA. The time point here: newly diagnosed GD, antithyroid drugs for less than 3 months. TCR sequences were obtained from RNA taken from PBMCs. With iRepertoire HTBI primers and Arm-PCR of CDR3 regions, TCR beta libraries were built. TCRdb independently ran MiXCR on the multiplex PCR reads; one entry per CDR3 protein. The sample records hundreds of thousands of distinct CDR3 sequences, more than 10% being singletons. These same records also appear under a second study, on T cells in Graves' hyperthyroidism and ophthalmopathy.

V usage is TRBV29-1 and J usage is TRBJ2-3, with 10 bases aligning to TRBD2. Sequences were derived from peripheral blood mononuclear cells (PBMCs), sampled at new diagnosis, from a patient treated with antithyroid drugs. The sequence was collected from a woman younger than 45 with Graves disease. The CDR3, as DNA: TGCAGCGTTGTCTTGCTAGCGGGAGTCGGAGATACGCAGTATTTT. Translated: CSVVLLAGVGDTQYF.